The 23 T cell receptor beta chains below were found in one sample sequenced in a study of identical twins. Using its own MiXCR run on the 5' RACE reads, TCRdb lists one record per CDR3 protein. The sample holds a few hundred thousand distinct CDR3 sequences, less than 20% seen once. The sequencing sample was made of naive T cells sorted from blood. The source is a man in his forties or fifties in good health.

This chain connects TRBV29-1 to TRBJ2-5, with 9 bases matching TRBD2. The CDR3 contains 13 residues. Losses at the gene ends were 3 bases for V and 4 bases for J; bases not matched to a gene: 3. Germline V CDR1 and CDR2: SQVTM, ANQGSEA. Here the CDR3 reads CSVDSSGRETQYF. The CDR3 DNA is TGCAGCGTTGATAGTAGCGGGAGAGAGACCCAGTACTTC.

There are a few counts of this clonotype. This chain joins TRBV7-2 and TRBJ2-7, with 8 bases matching TRBD1. Germline values: CDR1 SGHTA, CDR2 FQGNSA. The CDR3 runs 14 residues. V lost 4 bases and J lost 7; bases outside the gene matches: 9. The chain's CDR3 is CASSYRDRIREQYF. DNA for the CDR3: TGTGCCAGCAGCTACCGGGACAGGATTCGGGAGCAGTACTTC.

The rearrangement links TRBV27 to TRBJ1-3, with D perhaps TRBD1 (6 bases). CDR3 length: 14 residues. V was shortened by 4 bases and J by 2 bases, with 9 bases between the two germline ends. Looked up from germline, CDR1 is MNHEY and CDR2 is SMNVEV (reference sequence). DNA for the CDR3: TGTGCCAGCAGTTCCGGGACAACTGGAAACACCATATATTTT. It specifies CASSSGTTGNTIYF.

The chain links TRBV15 to TRBJ2-7; the match to TRBD2 covers 7 bases. This CDR3 is 15 amino acids long. CDR1 and CDR2 from the germline V gene are LNHNV and YYDKDF (reference sequence). Trimming at V came to 0 bases and at J to 0 bases, leaving 2 bases not matched to a gene. CDR3 region: CATSRDPGGSYEQYF. The DNA of the CDR3 is TGTGCCACCAGCAGAGACCCGGGGGGCTCCTACGAGCAGTACTTC.

The table lists this clonotype with a few counts. This rearrangement joins TRBV25-1 to TRBJ1-3, with unresolved D. The germline V gene encodes CDR1 MGHDK and CDR2 SYGVNS. V lost 1 base to trimming and J lost 0 bases, with 10 bases between them. This CDR3 comprises 16 residues. CDR3 nucleotides: TGTGCCAGCAGTGAATTAAGCAGCCACTCTGGAAACACCATATATTTT. Protein product: CASSELSSHSGNTIYF.

This clonotype was seen repeatedly, ten times or more. This chain connects TRBV15 to TRBJ2-5; D gene ambiguous. The CDR3 has 14 residues. With 0 bases removed from V and 1 base from J, the gap between germline ends came to 6 bases. CDR1 is LNHNV and CDR2 is YYDKDF in the germline V gene (reference sequence). The CDR3 DNA reads TGTGCCACCAGCAGAGATATGGCCCAAGAGACCCAGTACTTC. The encoded protein is CATSRDMAQETQYF.

This clonotype was picked up a small number of times. The chain joins TRBV20-1 to TRBJ2-5, with TRBD2 identical over 8 bases. The germline CDR1 and CDR2 sequences are DFQATT and SNEGSKA (reference sequence). V was pared by 0 bases and J by 1 base, with 10 bases of the junction left unmatched. The CDR3 runs to 17 residues. CDR3 in amino acids: CSARDLKASGFQETQYF. Written as DNA, the CDR3 is TGCAGTGCTAGAGATTTGAAGGCTAGCGGGTTCCAAGAGACCCAGTACTTC.

This clonotype has more than one count but fewer than ten. The chain uses TRBV5-4 and TRBJ1-6, with D possibly TRBD1 on 5 matching bases. Germline V gene lookup returns CDR1 SGHNT and CDR2 YYREEE (reference sequence). The CDR3 is 17 residues long. V lost 5 bases to trimming and J lost 2 bases, with 17 bases between them. This CDR3 is CASRLDSSEPYNSPLHF. The DNA for the CDR3 is TGTGCCAGCAGACTAGACAGCTCTGAACCCTATAATTCACCCCTCCACTTT. The full variable domain, rest sourced from reference TRBV5-4 and TRBJ1-6, is ETGVTQSPTHLIKTRGQQVTLRCSSQSGHNTVSWYQQALGQGPQFIFQYYREEENGRGNFPPRFSGLQFPNYSSELNVNALELDDSALYLCASRLDSSEPYNSPLHFGNGTRLTVT.

In its sample, this clonotype was seen a few times. The rearrangement uses TRBV6-5 and TRBJ2-7; 15 bases match TRBD2. V gave up 2 bases and J gave up 1 base; unmatched junction bases: 6. CDR1 and CDR2 (germline): MNHEY, SVGAGI. The CDR3 is 18 residues long. The CDR3 coding sequence is TGTGCCAGCAGTTACACTCCGGGACTAGCGGGAGGTTCCTACGAGCAGTACTTC. Translation: CASSYTPGLAGGSYEQYF.

This clonotype was observed many times. This sequence joins TRBV4-2 and TRBJ1-2; D gene uncertain. From germline, CDR1 is LGHNA and CDR2 YNFKEQ. The CDR3 is 14 amino acids. Trimming shortened V by 0 bases and J by 4 bases, and 9 bases separated the two germline ends. CDR3 coding DNA: TGTGCCAGCAGCCAAGACCCAGGACCCTATGGCTACACCTTC. Residues: CASSQDPGPYGYTF.

CDR3 in DNA: TGCAGCGTTGCGACCGGGGGGAGCTCCTACGAGCAGTACTTC. This translates into CSVATGGSSYEQYF. V and J are TRBV29-1 and TRBJ2-7, with TRBD2 matching over 7 bases. V trimming: 4 bases; J trimming: 0 bases; junction bases outside the gene matches: 6. Germline V gene lookup returns CDR1 SQVTM and CDR2 ANQGSEA. The CDR3 has 14 residues.

This clonotype was counted many times. CDR3 nucleotides: TGCAGTGCTAGTGTAGGACCAACAGGGATCCATGAGCAGTTCTTC. Translated: CSASVGPTGIHEQFF. V and J are TRBV20-1 and TRBJ2-1; D may be TRBD1 (6 bases). The CDR3 has 15 residues. Trimming removed 3 bases from V and 8 bases from J, with 20 bases in between. Germline V gives CDR1 DFQATT, CDR2 SNEGSKA (reference sequence).

V is TRBV18 and J is TRBJ2-7, with a possible D match to TRBD1 (5 bases). V was trimmed by 6 bases and J by 5 bases, leaving 11 bases between them. The CDR3 loop spans 12 amino acids. Germline CDR1 is KGHSH and CDR2 is LQKENI. The DNA for the CDR3 is TGTGCCAGCTCGCGACAGTTCGACGAGCAGTACTTC. Its translation: CASSRQFDEQYF.

The V and J genes are TRBV11-2 and TRBJ1-1; D might be TRBD1 (6 bases). The ends were cut back, 1 base at V and 1 base at J, with 10 bases in the middle. CDR3 length: 15 amino acids. Germline V gene sequence: CDR1 SGHAT, CDR2 FQNNGV. This CDR3 reads CASSLVLGGNTEAFF. Here the CDR3 DNA reads TGTGCCAGCAGCTTAGTTCTAGGGGGGAACACTGAAGCTTTCTTT.

The chain carries TRBV15 and TRBJ2-1; D possibly matches TRBD1 or TRBD2 (5 bases each). Between the trimmed V and J ends, which lost 1 base and 0 bases, there was a span of 10 bases. CDR1 is LNHNV and CDR2 is YYDKDF in the germline V gene (reference sequence). The CDR3 sequence is 16 residues long. CDR3 sequence: CATSRVPGSSYNEQFF. CDR3 bases: TGTGCCACCAGCAGAGTCCCAGGGAGCTCCTACAATGAGCAGTTCTTC.

In this sample, this clonotype turned up many times. This chain connects TRBV29-1 to TRBJ2-1; possible D gene TRBD1, 5 bases. Germline CDR1 is SQVTM and CDR2 is ANQGSEA. The CDR3 spans 15 residues. Trimming took 5 bases from V and 4 from J, leaving 18 bases between them. The CDR3 DNA reads as TGCAGCGTTACGACAGCCTTCGCTACTTACAATGAGCAGTTCTTC. Protein: CSVTTAFATYNEQFF.

This clonotype was counted between two and nine times. The chain combines TRBV4-1 with TRBJ2-1; TRBD1 or TRBD2 may be the D gene (5 bases each). This CDR3 region has 15 residues. CDR1 is MGHRA and CDR2 is YSYEKL in the germline V gene. V lost 0 bases and J lost 0, with 6 bases in between. CDR3 bases: TGCGCCAGCAGCCAAGAGGGACGCTCCTACAATGAGCAGTTCTTC. Protein product: CASSQEGRSYNEQFF.

The chain is built from TRBV6-5 and TRBJ1-5; TRBD1 aligns across 9 bases. Unmatched junction bases numbered 8, after V lost 4 bases and J lost 7 bases. Per the germline V gene, CDR1 is MNHEY and CDR2 is SVGAGI. CDR3 size: 15 residues. CDR3 protein: CASSSDGQGRQPQHF. The CDR3, as DNA: TGTGCCAGCAGTTCAGACGGACAGGGGAGGCAGCCCCAGCATTTT.

The chain carries TRBV20-1 and TRBJ2-5; D is unresolved. The length of the CDR3 is 12 residues. Germline lookup yields CDR1 DFQATT and CDR2 SNEGSKA (reference sequence). Trimming left V 7 bases short and J 7 bases short, with 16 bases between. CDR3 nucleotide sequence: TGCAGTGGATTAGGAGACACAGTGACCCAGTACTTC. It translates to CSGLGDTVTQYF.

V usage is TRBV20-1 and J usage is TRBJ1-1; D possibly corresponds to TRBD1 (6 bases). This CDR3 contains 13 residues. Trimming took off 5 bases at V and 7 bases at J, with 17 bases between the two ends. The V gene's germline CDR1 is DFQATT and CDR2 SNEGSKA (reference sequence). CDR3 region: CSALVGTRDEAFF. CDR3 coding DNA: TGCAGTGCTCTCGTAGGGACAAGAGATGAAGCTTTCTTT.

This sequence joins TRBV20-1 and TRBJ2-5; D ambiguous. With 6 bases removed from V and 5 bases from J, the gap between germline ends came to 10 bases. Germline lookup yields CDR1 DFQATT and CDR2 SNEGSKA (reference sequence). The CDR3 is made up of 11 amino acids. The CDR3 DNA follows: TGCAGTGCCGCGACTGGGGAGACCCAGTACTTC. Amino acid sequence: CSAATGETQYF.

Here the CDR3 reads CASSHTSGTDTQYF. The CDR3, as DNA: TGTGCCAGCAGCCATACTAGCGGCACAGATACGCAGTATTTT. The chain carries TRBV12-3 or TRBV12-4 and TRBJ2-3; 7 bases fit TRBD2. The CDR3 has 14 amino acids. V shed 6 bases, J shed 1 base, and the junction held 4 bases outside the gene matches.

This chain links TRBV6-1 with TRBJ2-3, with a weak D call TRBD2 (6 bases). The V end was cut by 6 bases, the J end by 0 bases, with 16 bases between. The CDR3 is 16 residues long. Germline V lookup: CDR1 MNHNS, CDR2 SASEGT. CDR3: CASRSLLASSTDTQYF. The CDR3 DNA reads as TGTGCCAGCAGGTCCCTCCTAGCGAGTAGCACAGATACGCAGTATTTT.